The clone carrying this T cell receptor beta chain was seen ten or more times. This sample is part of a study of T cells in Graves' hyperthyroidism and ophthalmopathy. Amplification yielded TCR beta CDR3 regions, with RNA transcripts as the source. The TCR CDR3 first-round RT-PCR relied on the HTBI primer set. One entry per CDR3 protein results from TCRdb running MiXCR on the multiplex PCR reads. The sample includes hundreds of thousands of distinct CDR3 sequences, roughly a sixth of them seen just once. Germline loops: CDR1 SGHDT, CDR2 YYEEEE. The CDR3 has 14 residues. V was pared by 2 bases and J by 4 bases, with 12 bases between.

The clonotype originates from a woman aged 40 to 49 with Graves' ophthalmopathy. The chain couples TRBV5-6 to TRBJ1-1; D is ambiguous. Sequenced sample: blood. The CDR3 protein is CASSFGRRTTEAFF. CDR3 nucleotide sequence: TGTGCCAGCAGCTTCGGAAGGCGAACCACTGAAGCTTTCTTT. Full variable domain (outside the CDR3, taken from reference TRBV5-6 and TRBJ1-1): DAGVTQSPTHLIKTRGQQVTLRCSPKSGHDTVSWYQQALGQGPQFIFQYYEEEERQRGNFPDRFSGHQFPNYSSELNVNALLLGDSALYLCASSFGRRTTEAFFGQGTRLTVV.